The clone carrying this T cell receptor (beta chain) appeared a few times. Its cognate antigen is unknown. This sample is drawn from a study of identical twins. Study-level results: Monozygotic twins shared more out-of-frame TCR alpha than recombination models predicted.

The CDR3 spans 17 residues. Germline V gene sequence: CDR1 KGHSH, CDR2 LQKENI. After removal of 2 bases from V and 4 bases from J, the junction contained 10 bases not matched to a gene. TCRdb processed the 5' RACE reads anew with MiXCR; each CDR3 protein has one entry. This table holds about 530,000 distinct CDR3 sequences, about a fifth found once. These data were also filed under a second study, of yellow fever vaccine responses in identical twins.

This sequence joins TRBV18 and TRBJ2-2; 7 nucleotides agree with TRBD2. This receptor was identified in a woman aged 18-35 years in good health. The source material was CD4+ T cells sorted from blood. CDR3 coding DNA: TGTGCCAGCTCACCATCTCGCGGGAGTTCCGGCACCGGGGAGCTGTTTTTT. Its protein product is CASSPSRGSSGTGELFF.